The TCR beta chain under discussion was sequenced for a study of T cell changes during pregnancy in multiple sclerosis. The germline V gene has CDR1 KGHSH and CDR2 LQKENI. The CDR3 extends over 16 amino acids. V lost 5 bases, J lost 4 bases, and 8 bases stayed unmatched. The data were produced by immunoSEQ multiplex PCR, yet TCRdb's version contains in-frame clones alone and is incomplete. The repertoire holds about 70,000 clones, with almost 95% as singletons. The TCR comes from a female donor with multiple sclerosis, enrolled in a pregnancy study. V gene TRBV18 combines with J gene TRBJ2-1, with 10 bases matching TRBD2. This specimen consisted of peripheral blood, obtained before pregnancy. This CDR3 reads CASSFLGTSEYNEQFF. The DNA for the CDR3 is TGTGCCAGCTCATTCCTCGGGACTAGCGAATACAATGAGCAGTTCTTC. The full variable domain, rest sourced from reference TRBV18 and TRBJ2-1, is NAGVMQNPRHLVRRRGQEARLRCSPMKGHSHVYWYRQLPEEGLKFMVYLQKENIIDESGMPKERFSAEFPKEGPSILRIQQVVRGDSAAYFCASSFLGTSEYNEQFFGPGTRLTVL.